These 26 T cell receptor beta chains were sequenced from one sample in a study of identical twins. TCRdb reprocessed the 5' RACE reads with MiXCR, giving one entry per CDR3 protein. The table records 500,000 to 550,000 distinct CDR3 sequences, approximately 22% of them present only once. These records were also assigned to another study, of T cells expressing NK-cell markers.

The sequenced sample was CD4+ T cells sorted from blood. The origin of the receptors is a woman aged 18-35 years in good health.

This clonotype has a count of ten or more. This chain connects TRBV7-9 to TRBJ2-7, with 7 bases identical to TRBD2. The germline V gene encodes CDR1 SEHNR and CDR2 FQNEAQ (reference sequence). The CDR3 contains 11 residues. Trimming cost V 4 bases and J 6 bases; bases outside gene matches: 0. This CDR3 is CASSSSGEQYF. For the CDR3, the DNA is TGTGCCAGCAGCTCTAGCGGCGAGCAGTACTTC.

Here the CDR3 reads CASSPYGRVAGLLYEQYF. The CDR3 nucleotides read TGTGCCAGCAGTCCCTACGGCAGGGTAGCCGGCCTACTCTACGAGCAGTACTTC. V usage is TRBV12-3 or TRBV12-4 and J usage is TRBJ2-7, with D perhaps TRBD1 (5 bases). The CDR3 has 18 residues. Trimming stripped 5 bases from V and 3 bases from J, with 26 bases between.

The V gene is TRBV20-1, the J gene TRBJ2-7; TRBD1 matches 7 bases. Trimming at V came to 6 bases and at J to 4 bases, leaving 12 bases not matched to a gene. Germline V gene lookup returns CDR1 DFQATT and CDR2 SNEGSKA (reference sequence). The CDR3 is 14 residues long. The chain's CDR3 is CSARPPGTVYEQYF. CDR3 sequence (DNA): TGCAGTGCCAGACCTCCCGGGACAGTGTACGAGCAGTACTTC.

In its sample, this clonotype was seen a few times. V gene TRBV29-1 combines with J gene TRBJ2-3; 9 bases line up with TRBD2. The CDR3 contains 15 residues. Losses at the gene ends were 4 bases for V and 4 bases for J; bases not matched to a gene: 9. The germline gives CDR1 SQVTM, CDR2 ANQGSEA. In DNA form, the CDR3 reads TGCAGCGTTGGAGCTCTAGCGGGGAGTTCAGATACGCAGTATTTT. This gives the protein CSVGALAGSSDTQYF.

The chain has TRBV12-3 or TRBV12-4 and TRBJ1-4; a weak D match, TRBD1 (5 bases). With 5 bases removed from V and 8 bases from J, the gap between germline ends came to 18 bases. The CDR3 loop spans 15 amino acids. The CDR3 nucleotides are TGTGCCAGCAGTCTCGGGAGGGGTGTAGGGGAAAAACTGTTTTTT. This gives the protein CASSLGRGVGEKLFF.

The rearrangement joins TRBV24-1 to TRBJ2-2, with unresolved D. V lost 8 bases to trimming and J lost 1 base, with 16 bases between them. The CDR3 extends over 16 amino acids. Germline CDR1 is KGHDR and CDR2 is SFDVKD. Here the CDR3 reads CATIATDGLNTGELFF. The CDR3 DNA sequence: TGTGCCACCATTGCAACGGACGGGCTGAACACCGGGGAGCTGTTTTTT.

The chain employs TRBV5-1 and TRBJ2-1; D is perhaps TRBD1 (6 bases). The CDR3 is 15 residues long. Germline loops: CDR1 SGHRS, CDR2 YFSETQ. V lost 0 bases and J lost 8, with 15 bases in between. CDR3 amino acids: CASSLVGQIFDEQFF. The CDR3 nucleotides read TGCGCCAGCAGCTTGGTAGGACAGATTTTCGATGAGCAGTTCTTC.

This clonotype has a handful of counts. This chain joins TRBV20-1 and TRBJ2-1; 13 nucleotides agree with TRBD2. Germline V gene data show CDR1 as DFQATT and CDR2 as SNEGSKA (reference sequence). CDR3 length equals 18 residues. V gave up 2 bases and J gave up 4 bases; unmatched junction bases: 11. CDR3 residues: CSARRLAGGFSRYNEQFF. The CDR3 nucleotides are TGCAGTGCTAGACGACTAGCGGGAGGCTTCTCGCGGTACAATGAGCAGTTCTTC.

The chain carries TRBV9 and TRBJ2-3; the D gene is possibly TRBD2 (6 bases). The germline V gene has CDR1 SGDLS and CDR2 YYNGEE. This CDR3 contains 15 residues. The V end was cut by 0 bases, the J end by 4 bases, with 12 bases between. The CDR3, as DNA: TGTGCCAGCAGCGTAGGGGGTGCGGGGCCAGATACGCAGTATTTT. Residues: CASSVGGAGPDTQYF. Drawing the rest from reference TRBV9 and TRBJ2-3, the complete variable domain is DSGVTQTPKHLITATGQRVTLRCSPRSGDLSVYWYQQSLDQGLQFLIQYYNGEERAKGNILERFSAQQFPDLHSELNLSSLELGDSALYFCASSVGGAGPDTQYFGPGTRLTVL.

The J gene is TRBJ2-3, the V gene TRBV5-1, with D possibly matching TRBD1 (5 bases). Germline V gives CDR1 SGHRS, CDR2 YFSETQ. This CDR3 contains 13 residues. Trimming stripped 6 bases from V and 1 base from J, with 9 bases between. The CDR3: CASTKTGTDTQYF. In nucleotides, the CDR3 is TGCGCCAGCACAAAGACAGGCACAGATACGCAGTATTTT.

The rearrangement links TRBV6-1 to TRBJ2-3, with 10 bases matching TRBD2. V shed 7 bases and J 3 bases; nucleotides not matched to a gene: 7. This CDR3 is 15 amino acids long. Germline CDR1 is MNHNS and CDR2 is SASEGT. The CDR3, as DNA: TGTGCCAGCAACCTAGCGGGGGCTTCTACAGATACGCAGTATTTT. Protein: CASNLAGASTDTQYF.

The V gene is TRBV2, the J gene TRBJ1-5; D call uncertain. CDR3 size: 13 residues. V was cut by 5 bases and J by 6 bases, with 11 bases left in between. Germline V gene data show CDR1 as SNHLY and CDR2 as FYNNEI. As DNA, the CDR3 is TGTGCCAGCAGTCCCGAATACGGTCAGCCCCAGCATTTT. Residues: CASSPEYGQPQHF.

The chain employs TRBV6-2 or TRBV6-3 and TRBJ2-1, with D possibly being TRBD1 or TRBD2 (5 bases each). The CDR3 length is 15 residues. V lost 6 bases, J lost 6 bases, and 18 bases lay in between. CDR1 MNHEY and CDR2 SVGEGT come from the germline V gene. The CDR3: CASSPGTLPSNEQFF. The CDR3 coding sequence is TGTGCCAGCAGCCCCGGGACCCTACCCTCCAATGAGCAGTTCTTC.

The chain is built from TRBV6-1 and TRBJ1-3, with D perhaps TRBD1 (5 bases). The germline CDR1 and CDR2 sequences are MNHNS and SASEGT. V was cut by 6 bases and J by 0 bases, with 18 bases left in between. This CDR3 comprises 17 residues. CDR3 amino acids: CASSRAQGTISGNTIYF. In DNA form, the CDR3 reads TGTGCCAGCAGCAGAGCGCAGGGAACAATCTCTGGAAACACCATATATTTT.

This clonotype was seen only a few times. This CDR3 reads CASSKGARNTEAFF. The CDR3 DNA is TGTGCCAGTTCGAAGGGGGCGCGGAACACTGAAGCTTTCTTT. The chain is built from TRBV7-9 and TRBJ1-1; 7 bases agree with TRBD1. The junction had 8 bases not matched to a gene; V was cut back by 9 bases and J by 1 base. Germline V gene data show CDR1 as SEHNR and CDR2 as FQNEAQ (reference sequence). CDR3 length equals 14 residues. The full variable domain, completed using reference TRBV7-9 and TRBJ1-1, is DTGVSQNPRHKITKRGQNVTFRCDPISEHNRLYWYRQTLGQGPEFLTYFQNEAQLEKSRLLSDRFSAERPKGSFSTLEIQRTEQGDSAMYLCASSKGARNTEAFFGQGTRLTVV.

This clonotype was picked up a small number of times. V gene TRBV7-3 combines with J gene TRBJ2-1; perhaps D is TRBD1 or TRBD2 (5 bases each). Germline CDR1 and CDR2: SGHTA and FQGTGA. This CDR3 contains 16 residues. V lost 1 base to trimming and J lost 0 bases, with 10 bases between them. The CDR3 region is CASSLNPGSSYNEQFF. For the CDR3, the DNA is TGTGCCAGCAGCTTAAATCCAGGGAGCTCCTACAATGAGCAGTTCTTC.

The chain couples TRBV5-1 to TRBJ1-3; the match to TRBD1 covers 8 bases. Unmatched junction bases numbered 6, after V lost 4 bases and J lost 0 bases. The CDR3 totals 16 residues. The germline CDR1 and CDR2 sequences are SGHRS and YFSETQ. CDR3 bases: TGCGCCAGCAGCCGGGGACAGGCCAACTCTGGAAACACCATATATTTT. It encodes CASSRGQANSGNTIYF.

This clonotype was detected only a few times. The chain carries TRBV6-1 and TRBJ1-3; D gene uncertain. CDR3 length: 15 amino acids. V lost 6 bases and J lost 2, with 14 bases in between. CDR1 is MNHNS, CDR2 SASEGT, per germline. Written as DNA, the CDR3 is TGTGCCAGCAGATCCCTTGCGGGTGCTGGAAACACCATATATTTT. Its protein is CASRSLAGAGNTIYF.

This clonotype has a handful of counts. The chain is built from TRBV5-1 and TRBJ1-1, with 9 bases fitting TRBD1. The length of the CDR3 is 14 residues. The V and J ends lost 4 bases and 5 bases, in that order; junction bases with no gene match: 6. Germline values: CDR1 SGHRS, CDR2 YFSETQ. CDR3 protein: CASSTGQGRTEAFF. In DNA form, the CDR3 reads TGCGCCAGCAGCACGGGACAGGGTCGAACTGAAGCTTTCTTT.

This chain joins TRBV29-1 and TRBJ1-2; no clear D. The CDR3 consists of 14 residues. Trimming removed 4 bases at V and 2 bases at J, with 14 bases between. Germline V gene sequence: CDR1 SQVTM, CDR2 ANQGSEA. CDR3 protein: CSVGGAETNYGYTF. The CDR3 DNA sequence: TGCAGCGTTGGAGGTGCGGAGACAAACTATGGCTACACCTTC.

V is TRBV7-9 and J is TRBJ1-1, with D hard to call. V lost 3 bases, J lost 4 bases, and 12 bases lay in between. CDR3 length equals 14 residues. CDR1 SEHNR and CDR2 FQNEAQ come from the germline V gene (reference sequence). This CDR3 reads CASSLPPVSTEAFF. In DNA form, the CDR3 reads TGTGCCAGCAGCTTGCCCCCTGTGAGCACTGAAGCTTTCTTT. Variable domain in full (rest from reference TRBV7-9 and TRBJ1-1): DTGVSQNPRHKITKRGQNVTFRCDPISEHNRLYWYRQTLGQGPEFLTYFQNEAQLEKSRLLSDRFSAERPKGSFSTLEIQRTEQGDSAMYLCASSLPPVSTEAFFGQGTRLTVV.

This clonotype was detected a few times. The J gene is TRBJ1-1, the V gene TRBV10-3; D is unresolved. With 5 bases removed from V and 4 bases from J, the gap between germline ends came to 14 bases. The CDR3 totals 14 residues. Germline CDR1 is ENHRY and CDR2 is SYGVKD. CDR3 residues: CAISYVSPSTEAFF. CDR3 bases: TGTGCCATCAGTTATGTCTCCCCGAGCACTGAAGCTTTCTTT.

The chain joins TRBV19 to TRBJ2-1; D perhaps matches TRBD2 (6 bases). Germline loops: CDR1 LNHDA, CDR2 SQIVND (reference sequence). Deletions cut 9 bases from V and 7 bases from J, with 10 bases between. The CDR3 is 11 residues long. The CDR3 sequence is CASGAGNEQFF. The CDR3, as DNA: TGTGCCAGCGGGGCGGGGAATGAGCAGTTCTTC.

CDR3 DNA sequence: TGTGCCAGCAGCTTCGGGGGGCGGAATTCACCCCTCCACTTT. Protein: CASSFGGRNSPLHF. The rearrangement joins TRBV5-5 to TRBJ1-6; TRBD1 is a possible D gene (6 bases). The CDR3 length is 14 residues. CDR1 and CDR2 (germline): SGHKS, YYEKEE (reference sequence). The V end lost 2 bases, the J end lost 7 bases, and 10 bases lay between the germline ends. The whole variable domain, remainder taken from reference TRBV5-5 and TRBJ1-6, is DAGVTQSPTHLIKTRGQQVTLRCSPISGHKSVSWYQQVLGQGPQFIFQYYEKEERGRGNFPDRFSARQFPNYSSELNVNALLLGDSALYLCASSFGGRNSPLHFGNGTRLTVT.

The chain joins TRBV6-2 or TRBV6-3 to TRBJ2-1; the D is unclear. Germline loops: CDR1 MNHEY, CDR2 SVGEGT. Trimming removed 2 bases from V and 10 bases from J, with 6 bases in between. The CDR3 runs to 11 residues. CDR3 in DNA: TGTGCCAGCAGTTACCGGGTGGAGCAGTTCTTC. This encodes CASSYRVEQFF.

The rearrangement links TRBV7-9 to TRBJ2-7, with 8 bases identical to TRBD2. The J segment lost 4 bases and the V segment lost 1 base, leaving 9 bases of the junction unmatched. Germline CDR1 and CDR2: SEHNR and FQNEAQ (reference sequence). The CDR3 runs to 16 residues. CDR3 loop: CASSLGWGGRNYEQYF. In DNA, the CDR3 is TGTGCCAGCAGCTTAGGATGGGGCGGGAGGAATTACGAGCAGTACTTC.